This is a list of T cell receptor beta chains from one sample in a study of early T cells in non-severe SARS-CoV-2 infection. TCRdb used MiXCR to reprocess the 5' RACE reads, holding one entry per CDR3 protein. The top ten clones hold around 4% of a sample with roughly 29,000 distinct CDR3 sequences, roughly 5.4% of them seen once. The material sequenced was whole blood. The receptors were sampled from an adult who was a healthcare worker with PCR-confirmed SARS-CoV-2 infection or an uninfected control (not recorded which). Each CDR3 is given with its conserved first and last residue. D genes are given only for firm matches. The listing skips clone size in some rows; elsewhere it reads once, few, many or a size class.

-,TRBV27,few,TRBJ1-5,CASSTGRAGPQHF,TGTGCCAGCAGCACTGGGAGGGCTGGGCCCCAGCATTTT
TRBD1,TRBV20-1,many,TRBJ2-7,CSARGRQGSDEQYF,TGCAGTGCTAGAGGGAGACAGGGGTCGGACGAGCAGTACTTC
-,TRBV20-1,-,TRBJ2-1,CSAGRSAGNEQFF,TGCAGTGCTGGCCGTTCAGCAGGCAATGAGCAGTTCTTC
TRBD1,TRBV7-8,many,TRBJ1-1,CASSLGREGGEAFF,TGTGCCAGCAGCTTAGGGAGAGAAGGGGGCGAAGCTTTCTTT
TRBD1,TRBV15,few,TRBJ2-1,CATSRAAGTELHEQFF,TGTGCCACCAGCAGAGCGGCCGGGACAGAGCTTCATGAGCAGTTCTTC
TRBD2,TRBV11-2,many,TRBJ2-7,CASSLLADYEQYF,TGTGCCAGCAGCTTACTAGCGGACTACGAGCAGTACTTC
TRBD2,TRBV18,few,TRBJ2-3,CASSKGLAGDADTQYF,TGTGCCAGCTCAAAGGGACTAGCGGGAGACGCAGATACGCAGTATTTT
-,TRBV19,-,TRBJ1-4,CASKRTGPPTNEKLFF,TGTGCCAGTAAGAGAACTGGACCGCCAACTAATGAAAAACTGTTTTTT
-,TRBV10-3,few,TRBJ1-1,CAISISQGGTEAFF,TGTGCCATCAGTATATCACAGGGAGGGACTGAAGCTTTCTTT
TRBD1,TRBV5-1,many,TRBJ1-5,CASSLAGVGGDQPQHF,TGCGCCAGCAGCTTGGCCGGGGTAGGGGGCGACCAGCCCCAGCATTTT
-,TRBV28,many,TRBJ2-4,CASRKQVSNIQYF,TGTGCCAGCAGAAAACAGGTCTCCAACATTCAGTACTTC
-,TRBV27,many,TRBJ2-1,CASSLTRARDEQFF,TGTGCCAGCAGTTTAACCAGGGCTCGGGATGAGCAGTTCTTC
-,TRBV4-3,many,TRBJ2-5,CASSPTGRETQYF,TGCGCCAGCAGCCCCACAGGGAGAGAGACCCAGTACTTC